These 9 T cell receptor beta chains came from one sample sequenced in a study of early T cells in non-severe SARS-CoV-2 infection. TCRdb fed the 5' RACE reads into MiXCR, producing one record per CDR3 protein. The table includes about 64,000 distinct CDR3 sequences, roughly 13% detected once. Sequencing was carried out using whole blood. The receptor source for this set is an adult who was a healthcare worker with PCR-confirmed SARS-CoV-2 infection or an uninfected control (not recorded which).

The V and J genes are TRBV11-2 and TRBJ1-6, with 9 bases lining up with TRBD1. Germline assignment: CDR1 SGHAT and CDR2 FQNNGV. The CDR3 sequence is 12 residues long. Trimming took 3 bases from V and 14 from J; bases not matched to a gene: 2. CDR3 nucleotide sequence: TGTGCCAGCAGCTTGGACAGGGGAACCCTCCACTTT. This gives the protein CASSLDRGTLHF.

The chain has TRBV11-2 and TRBJ2-4, with no clear D. CDR3 length equals 12 residues. The V end lost 5 bases, the J end lost 6 bases, and 8 bases lay between the germline ends. Germline-derived CDR1 and CDR2 are SGHAT and FQNNGV. DNA of the CDR3: TGTGCCAGCAGCATCCTAGGAAACATTCAGTACTTC. It is translated as CASSILGNIQYF.

This clonotype was seen a few times. The J gene is TRBJ2-2, the V gene TRBV7-8; 8 bases match TRBD2. V was pared by 6 bases and J by 7 bases, with 10 bases of the junction left unmatched. Germline V gene lookup returns CDR1 SGHVS and CDR2 FQNEAQ. This CDR3 is built from 15 residues. The CDR3: CASRPRIREGGELFF. The DNA of the CDR3 is TGTGCCAGCAGACCAAGGATACGGGAGGGCGGGGAGCTGTTTTTT.

This clonotype was observed a handful of times. V gene TRBV6-2 or TRBV6-3 combines with J gene TRBJ2-1, with TRBD1 matching over 12 bases. The J segment lost 10 bases and the V segment lost 0 bases, leaving 4 bases of the junction unmatched. The germline CDR1 and CDR2 sequences are MNHEY and SVGEGT. This CDR3 comprises 15 residues. CDR3 amino acids: CASSYSGTGGEEQFF. The DNA of the CDR3 is TGTGCCAGCAGTTACTCCGGGACAGGGGGCGAGGAGCAGTTCTTC.

The genes are TRBV4-3 and TRBJ2-4, with 10 bases lining up with TRBD1. Trimming at V came to 1 base and at J to 5 bases, leaving 5 bases not matched to a gene. The CDR3 spans 16 residues. CDR1 is LGHNA and CDR2 is YSLEER in the germline V gene. The CDR3 protein is CASSQGAGTGENIQYF. The DNA of the CDR3 is TGCGCCAGCAGCCAAGGCGCCGGGACAGGGGAAAACATTCAGTACTTC.

This clonotype occurred a few times. The chain couples TRBV11-2 to TRBJ2-3, with D perhaps matching TRBD2 (6 bases). CDR1 is SGHAT, CDR2 FQNNGV, per germline. The V gene lost 0 bases and the J gene lost 6 bases, with 7 bases spanning the gap. The CDR3 consists of 13 residues. The CDR3 bases are TGTGCCAGCAGCTTAGATCGGGGGGATACGCAGTATTTT. It codes for CASSLDRGDTQYF. The full variable domain, its missing parts supplied by reference TRBV11-2 and TRBJ2-3, is EAGVAQSPRYKIIEKRQSVAFWCNPISGHATLYWYQQILGQGPKLLIQFQNNGVVDDSQLPKDRFSAERLKGVDSTLKIQPAKLEDSAVYLCASSLDRGDTQYFGPGTRLTVL.

A note on this clonotype: Germline is not matched at one junction end, which may reflect a read error. The chain recombines TRBV4-1 with TRBJ1-1, with TRBD1 matching 8 bases. Germline CDR1 MGHRA, CDR2 YSYEKL. This CDR3 region has 17 residues. DNA of the CDR3: TGCGCCAGCAGCCAAGAAAACAGGGGGGGCTTCGACACTGAAGTTTTCTTT. Translating it yields CASSQENRGGFDTEVFF.

This clonotype was counted only a few times. CDR3 bases: TGTGCCAGCAGCGTAGAGGGGATCAGGACCCAGTACTTC. This translates into CASSVEGIRTQYF. V usage is TRBV9 and J usage is TRBJ2-5; D perhaps matches TRBD1 (5 bases). V was cut by 0 bases and J by 7 bases, with 10 bases left in between. The CDR3 covers 13 residues. CDR1 and CDR2 from the germline V gene are SGDLS and YYNGEE.

This clonotype was seen a handful of times. The chain combines TRBV12-3 or TRBV12-4 with TRBJ2-7; D possibly corresponds to TRBD1 (6 bases). The CDR3 loop spans 14 amino acids. Trimming took off 0 bases at V and 2 bases at J, with 8 bases between the two ends. CDR3 DNA: TGTGCCAGCAGTTTAGCGACAGGCCCCTACGAGCAGTACTTC. It is translated as CASSLATGPYEQYF.